Listed here are 31 T cell receptor beta chains from one sample, sequenced in a study of blood T cell repertoires in COVID-19. Some clones are missing from TCRdb's copy, which holds only in-frame ones; the method was immunoSEQ multiplex PCR. In the table there are about 110,000 clones, under 90% of which are singletons. The sample was peripheral blood. The receptors derive from a man aged 80 or over with acute or convalescent COVID-19.

This rearrangement joins TRBV14 to TRBJ2-1, with 10 bases fitting TRBD2. CDR1 is SGHDN and CDR2 is FVKESK in the germline V gene. With V trimmed by 5 bases and J by 12 bases, 10 bases remained unmatched. The CDR3 is 14 amino acids. The CDR3 DNA sequence: TGTGCCAGCAGCAGGGGGCTAGCGGGAGTTGGGCAGTTCTTC. Protein: CASSRGLAGVGQFF.

This clone has just one count. The J gene is TRBJ2-1, the V gene TRBV30, with D possibly matching TRBD2 (7 bases). The CDR3 consists of 14 residues. Per the germline V gene, CDR1 is GTSNPN and CDR2 is SVGIG (reference sequence). V shed 0 bases and J shed 6 bases, with 12 bases lying between them. The CDR3 DNA reads as TGTGCCTGGAGTGTACGCGGGGGCCTCAATGAGCAGTTCTTC. Translated: CAWSVRGGLNEQFF.

The chain recombines TRBV3-1 (or the pseudogene TRBV3-2) with TRBJ2-1; the match to TRBD2 covers 7 bases. The trim removed 0 bases at V and 4 bases at J, leaving 12 bases unmatched. Germline V gene data show CDR1 as LGHDT and CDR2 as YNNKEL (reference sequence). This CDR3 is 18 amino acids long. The CDR3 sequence is CASSQELRASGAYNEQFF. Written as DNA, the CDR3 is TGTGCCAGCAGCCAAGAATTACGGGCTAGCGGCGCTTACAATGAGCAGTTCTTC.

As to this clone: This specimen includes other DNA sequences encoding the same CDR3. The chain has TRBV6-5 and TRBJ1-4; D perhaps matches TRBD1 (5 bases). CDR1 is MNHEY and CDR2 is SVGAGI in the germline V gene. Trimming took off 5 bases at V and 4 bases at J, with 14 bases between the two ends. The CDR3 covers 15 residues. CDR3 loop: CASSPPGQDNEKLFF. CDR3 in DNA: TGTGCCAGCAGTCCTCCCGGACAAGATAATGAAAAACTGTTTTTT.

The CDR3 DNA reads TGTGCCAGCTCATTCGGGGTGGGATACGAGCAGTACTTC. This codes for CASSFGVGYEQYF. The chain couples TRBV18 to TRBJ2-7; D possibly corresponds to TRBD2 (5 bases). The CDR3 has 13 amino acids. Trimming cost V 5 bases and J 4 bases, with 12 bases left between them. Germline V gives CDR1 KGHSH, CDR2 LQKENI.

The chain has TRBV29-1 and TRBJ2-1; 7 positions match TRBD1. Germline assignment: CDR1 SQVTM and CDR2 ANQGSEA. This CDR3 is built from 14 residues. With V trimmed by 4 bases and J by 0 bases, 3 bases remained unmatched. The chain's CDR3 is CSVGRQGSYNEQFF. The CDR3 DNA sequence: TGCAGCGTTGGAAGACAGGGCTCCTACAATGAGCAGTTCTTC.

The chain is built from TRBV29-1 and TRBJ2-7; D is perhaps TRBD1 (6 bases). Germline CDR1 reads SQVTM; CDR2 reads ANQGSEA. Trimming shortened V by 5 bases and J by 5 bases, and 19 bases separated the two germline ends. The CDR3 extends over 14 amino acids. CDR3 DNA: TGCAGCGTTCGAGGGACACCCCTTTCCAACGAGCAGTACTTC. Protein sequence: CSVRGTPLSNEQYF.

This clone came up a few times. The chain couples TRBV28 to TRBJ1-1; D possibly corresponds to TRBD1 (5 bases). Per germline, CDR1 MDHEN and CDR2 SYDVKM. The CDR3 has 12 amino acids. V was cut by 7 bases and J by 6 bases, with 12 bases left in between. CDR3 residues: CASKTGHSEAFF. DNA of the CDR3: TGTGCCAGCAAAACAGGACATTCTGAAGCTTTCTTT.

The V and J genes are TRBV6-5 and TRBJ2-7; 8 bases are a match to TRBD2. The CDR3 consists of 14 residues. J gave up 3 bases and V 6 bases, and 7 bases lay outside the gene matches. Germline V gene sequence: CDR1 MNHEY, CDR2 SVGAGI. The CDR3 here is CASSRSSGSYEQYF. In nucleotides, the CDR3 is TGTGCCAGCAGCCGTTCGAGCGGGAGCTACGAGCAGTACTTC.

The rearrangement links TRBV2 to TRBJ2-5; tentative D call: TRBD1 (5 bases). Germline V gene lookup returns CDR1 SNHLY and CDR2 FYNNEI. CDR3 length equals 14 residues. The germline V and J ends were trimmed by 5 bases and 5 bases, with 15 bases remaining between them. The CDR3 sequence is CASSPGSQTETQYF. The DNA of the CDR3 is TGTGCCAGCAGTCCAGGGTCCCAGACGGAGACCCAGTACTTC.

This clone was counted once. This sequence joins TRBV18 and TRBJ1-1, with 9 bases matching TRBD1. In germline, CDR1 is KGHSH, CDR2 LQKENI. J gave up 3 bases and V 2 bases, and 7 bases lay outside the gene matches. There are 16 residues in the CDR3. CDR3 coding DNA: TGTGCCAGCTCACCAAACAGGGGGCTAGGGGACACTGAAGCTTTCTTT. Translated: CASSPNRGLGDTEAFF.

The chain links TRBV7-2 to TRBJ2-3; TRBD2 is a possible D gene (6 bases). This CDR3 has 14 amino acids. Germline CDR1 and CDR2: SGHTA and FQGNSA. The ends were cut back, 5 bases at V and 4 bases at J, with 13 bases in the middle. In DNA, the CDR3 is TGTGCCAGCAGCCCCCGGGAGAGGGCAGATACGCAGTATTTT. Amino acid sequence: CASSPRERADTQYF.

The chain is built from TRBV3-1 (or the pseudogene TRBV3-2) and TRBJ2-1, with D maybe TRBD2 (6 bases). This CDR3 is 16 amino acids long. Germline V lookup: CDR1 LGHDT, CDR2 YNNKEL (reference sequence). The germline V and J ends were trimmed by 2 bases and 5 bases, with 16 bases remaining between them. The DNA of the CDR3 is TGTGCCAGCAGCCAATGGGGTATAGCGGACCACAATGAGCAGTTCTTC. It yields the protein CASSQWGIADHNEQFF.

DNA for the CDR3: TGTGCCAGCTCACCACCGGGGCGCGCCACAGATACGCAGTATTTT. The encoded protein is CASSPPGRATDTQYF. V usage is TRBV18 and J usage is TRBJ2-3; possibly TRBD1 for D (5 bases). V gave up 0 bases and J gave up 2 bases, with 9 bases separating them. Germline V lookup: CDR1 KGHSH, CDR2 LQKENI. This CDR3 is built from 15 residues. The variable domain in full, with the rest retrieved from reference TRBV18 and TRBJ2-3, is NAGVMQNPRHLVRRRGQEARLRCSPMKGHSHVYWYRQLPEEGLKFMVYLQKENIIDESGMPKERFSAEFPKEGPSILRIQQVVRGDSAAYFCASSPPGRATDTQYFGPGTRLTVL.

This clone showed up just once. The chain couples TRBV14 to TRBJ2-1; D may be TRBD1 (5 bases). V was cut by 0 bases and J by 8 bases, with 14 bases left in between. Germline CDR1 reads SGHDN; CDR2 reads FVKESK. The CDR3 is made up of 15 amino acids. CDR3 sequence (DNA): TGTGCCAGCAGCCAAGAGTTGGCAGGGTCGGATGAGCAGTTCTTC. It specifies CASSQELAGSDEQFF.

A single count supports this clone. This rearrangement joins TRBV5-1 to TRBJ2-3; D is undetermined. CDR1 SGHRS and CDR2 YFSETQ come from the germline V gene. The length of the CDR3 is 16 residues. Trimming stripped 5 bases from V and 0 bases from J, with 16 bases between. The CDR3 region is CASRPLGHTSTDTQYF. The CDR3 DNA sequence: TGCGCCAGCAGGCCCCTTGGGCATACTAGCACAGATACGCAGTATTTT.

V usage is TRBV27 and J usage is TRBJ2-7; D ambiguous. The CDR3 length is 15 residues. Deletions cut 6 bases from V and 1 base from J, with 16 bases between. Germline CDR1 and CDR2: MNHEY and SMNVEV (reference sequence). CDR3 region: CASSSSQVGSYEQYF. Here the CDR3 DNA reads TGTGCCAGCAGCTCAAGTCAGGTTGGGTCCTACGAGCAGTACTTC.

The genes are TRBV3-1 (or the pseudogene TRBV3-2) and TRBJ2-2; 7 nucleotides agree with TRBD2. Germline CDR1 is LGHDT and CDR2 is YNNKEL (reference sequence). Losses at the gene ends were 1 base for V and 3 bases for J; bases not matched to a gene: 11. The CDR3 runs to 18 residues. CDR3 sequence: CASSQVPSGSGDTGELFF. Here the CDR3 DNA reads TGTGCCAGCAGCCAAGTACCTAGCGGTTCGGGGGACACCGGGGAGCTGTTTTTT.

The chain uses TRBV14 and TRBJ2-7; no firm D call. The V gene lost 4 bases and the J gene lost 3 bases, with 4 bases spanning the gap. The CDR3 is 11 amino acids. CDR1 and CDR2 (germline): SGHDN, FVKESK. The CDR3 DNA is TGTGCCAGCAGCCTTTACTACGAGCAGTACTTC. Protein: CASSLYYEQYF.

This clone was found a few times. The chain has TRBV6-5 and TRBJ1-2; 11 bases fit TRBD1. The CDR3 spans 16 residues. From germline, CDR1 is MNHEY and CDR2 SVGAGI. Trimming at V came to 4 bases and at J to 5 bases, leaving 9 bases not matched to a gene. As DNA, the CDR3 is TGTGCCAGCAGTTCCAGTACGGGACAGGGGGTATATGGCTACACCTTC. As protein: CASSSSTGQGVYGYTF.

The V and J genes are TRBV6-5 and TRBJ2-1, with D possibly being TRBD1 (6 bases). Germline loops: CDR1 MNHEY, CDR2 SVGAGI. The CDR3 consists of 13 residues. The V end was cut by 11 bases, the J end by 3 bases, with 14 bases between. This CDR3 reads CAGARGYYNEQFF. In DNA, the CDR3 is TGTGCCGGCGCTAGGGGGTACTACAATGAGCAGTTCTTC.

This clone has more than one count but fewer than ten. A junction boundary mismatches the germline segment, possibly from a read error. The chain recombines TRBV5-5 with TRBJ1-1; D is perhaps TRBD1 (6 bases). The CDR3 has 15 amino acids. CDR1 and CDR2 from the germline V gene are SGHKS and YYEKEE (reference sequence). DNA for the CDR3: TGTGCCAGCAACTTGGGGGCACACCTGAACACTGAAGCTTTCTTT. Translation gives CASNLGAHLNTEAFF. The full variable domain, in which reference TRBV5-5 and TRBJ1-1 provide the parts outside the CDR3, is DAGVTQSPTHLIKTRGQQVTLRCSPISGHKSVSWYQQVLGQGPQFIFQYYEKEERGRGNFPDRFSARQFPNYSSELNVNALLLGDSALYLCASNLGAHLNTEAFFGQGTRLTVV.

This clone came up a few times. The genes are TRBV30 and TRBJ1-5; TRBD1 matches at 8 bases. Germline V gives CDR1 GTSNPN, CDR2 SVGIG (reference sequence). The CDR3 has 15 residues. After removal of 0 bases from V and 6 bases from J, the junction contained 7 bases not matched to a gene. CDR3 sequence (DNA): TGTGCCTGGAGTGTTGGACAGGGACTAAGTCAGCCCCAGCATTTT. Its translation is CAWSVGQGLSQPQHF. The full variable domain, completed using reference TRBV30 and TRBJ1-5, is SQTIHQWPATLVQPVGSPLSLECTVEGTSNPNLYWYRQAAGRGLQLLFYSVGIGQISSEVPQNLSASRPQDRQFILSSKKLLLSDSGFYLCAWSVGQGLSQPQHFGDGTRLSIL.

The chain joins TRBV28 to TRBJ1-1; TRBD1 matches at 10 bases. The trim removed 6 bases at V and 5 bases at J, leaving 9 bases unmatched. In germline, CDR1 is MDHEN, CDR2 SYDVKM. The CDR3 covers 15 residues. CDR3 residues: CASRQTGTGETEAFF. In DNA form, the CDR3 reads TGTGCCAGCAGACAAACCGGGACAGGGGAAACTGAAGCTTTCTTT.

This clone was observed a few times. The V gene is TRBV28, the J gene TRBJ1-1; D is unclear. The CDR3 contains 13 residues. Germline lookup yields CDR1 MDHEN and CDR2 SYDVKM. The V and J ends lost 3 bases and 5 bases respectively, with 10 bases between them. DNA of the CDR3: TGTGCCAGCAGTTTTCGTGGCACGACTGAAGCTTTCTTT. Amino acids: CASSFRGTTEAFF.

This chain links TRBV6-5 with TRBJ1-5; 9 bases align to TRBD1. This CDR3 spans 15 amino acids. Germline CDR1 MNHEY, CDR2 SVGAGI. V shed 4 bases and J 1 base; nucleotides not matched to a gene: 2. The CDR3 region is CASSLTGGSNQPQHF. The CDR3 nucleotides are TGTGCCAGCAGTTTGACAGGGGGAAGCAATCAGCCCCAGCATTTT.

The rearrangement links TRBV27 to TRBJ2-3; 9 positions agree with TRBD2. There are 15 residues in the CDR3. CDR1 MNHEY and CDR2 SMNVEV come from the germline V gene (reference sequence). V lost 7 bases, J lost 1 base, and 6 bases stayed unmatched. CDR3 DNA sequence: TGTGCCAGCATCCTTAGCGGGAGTGGCACAGATACGCAGTATTTT. Its protein product is CASILSGSGTDTQYF.

This clone has a single count. The V and J genes are TRBV2 and TRBJ2-5; TRBD2 aligns across 13 bases. The V segment lost 6 bases and the J segment 0 bases; nucleotides outside the gene matches: 1. The CDR3 contains 15 residues. In germline, CDR1 is SNHLY, CDR2 FYNNEI. The CDR3 region is CASRGTSGNQETQYF. The CDR3 region has the DNA TGTGCCAGCAGGGGGACTAGCGGGAACCAAGAGACCCAGTACTTC.

J is TRBJ1-3 and V is TRBV20-1, with D hard to call. The CDR3 loop spans 14 amino acids. Germline V lookup: CDR1 DFQATT, CDR2 SNEGSKA (reference sequence). V was cut by 3 bases and J by 0 bases, with 9 bases left in between. The CDR3 sequence: CSASFRASGNTIYF. As DNA, the CDR3 is TGCAGTGCTAGTTTCCGAGCCTCTGGAAACACCATATATTTT.

The chain recombines TRBV4-3 with TRBJ1-4; no clear D gene. V was shortened by 3 bases and J by 2 bases, with 10 bases between the two germline ends. The V gene's germline CDR1 is LGHNA and CDR2 YSLEER. This CDR3 spans 15 amino acids. In DNA form, the CDR3 reads TGCGCCAGCAGCCACTTTCCCCGGACTAATGAAAAACTGTTTTTT. Translated, it gives CASSHFPRTNEKLFF.

The genes are TRBV3-1 (or the pseudogene TRBV3-2) and TRBJ2-7, with D perhaps matching TRBD1 (5 bases). The CDR3 sequence is 15 residues long. The V end lost 0 bases, the J end lost 1 base, and 10 bases lay between the germline ends. From germline, CDR1 is LGHDT and CDR2 YNNKEL (reference sequence). The CDR3 loop reads CASSQDSGLSYEQYF. Written as DNA, the CDR3 is TGTGCCAGCAGCCAAGACTCAGGGCTTTCCTACGAGCAGTACTTC.